What follows are 29 T cell receptor beta chains derived from one specimen sequenced in a study of cytomegalovirus exposure and HLA in healthy donors. The PCR made use of 60 Vbeta and 13 Jbeta primers. TCRdb keeps only in-frame clones here, not all; method: immunoSEQ multiplex PCR. The sample holds some 130,000 clones, roughly 80% seen once. Sequencing used PBMCs. These receptors all stem from a man aged 25-45 years in good health and CMV-seronegative.

J is TRBJ2-3 and V is TRBV30; D not resolved. CDR3 length: 13 amino acids. Germline-derived CDR1 and CDR2 are GTSNPN and SVGIG (reference sequence). Trimming shortened V by 1 base and J by 1 base, and 6 bases separated the two germline ends. CDR3 coding DNA: TGTGCCTGGAGTGATCAGGGCACAGATACGCAGTATTTT. Amino acids: CAWSDQGTDTQYF.

The CDR3 spells CASSLVTGLTEAFF. The CDR3 DNA reads TGTGCCAGCAGCTTAGTGACAGGGCTCACTGAAGCTTTCTTT. This chain connects TRBV7-9 to TRBJ1-1, with 7 bases aligning to TRBD1. Germline trimming cut 1 base from V and 4 bases from J; bases unmatched to any gene: 3. The CDR3 has 14 residues. CDR1 and CDR2 (germline): SEHNR, FQNEAQ (reference sequence).

The CDR3 here is CSVAGTGANEQFF. CDR3 bases: TGCAGCGTTGCTGGGACAGGGGCCAATGAGCAGTTCTTC. The J gene is TRBJ2-1, the V gene TRBV29-1; 10 nucleotides align to TRBD1. J gave up 6 bases and V 4 bases, and 3 bases lay outside the gene matches. CDR1 SQVTM and CDR2 ANQGSEA come from the germline V gene. The CDR3 totals 13 residues.

V and J are TRBV6-5 and TRBJ2-7; D is perhaps TRBD1 (6 bases). V was shortened by 4 bases and J by 2 bases, with 12 bases between the two germline ends. Germline V gives CDR1 MNHEY, CDR2 SVGAGI. The CDR3 loop spans 14 amino acids. The CDR3 reads CASSWGTSTYEQYF. In nucleotides, the CDR3 is TGTGCCAGCAGTTGGGGGACATCCACCTACGAGCAGTACTTC.

The CDR3 is CASRQLPGELFF. CDR3 DNA sequence: TGTGCCAGCAGACAGCTCCCCGGGGAGCTGTTTTTT. The chain joins TRBV5-4 to TRBJ2-2; no firm D call. Germline values: CDR1 SGHNT, CDR2 YYREEE (reference sequence). The germline V and J ends were trimmed by 5 bases and 6 bases, with 8 bases remaining between them. The CDR3 has 12 residues.

The rearrangement links TRBV19 to TRBJ2-2; 14 nucleotides align to TRBD2. CDR1 LNHDA and CDR2 SQIVND come from the germline V gene (reference sequence). The CDR3 length is 18 residues. V lost 7 bases to trimming and J lost 6 bases; unmatched junction nucleotides: 13. The CDR3 nucleotides read TGTGCCAGTACCGTAATCGGGACTAGCGGGAGTCCGGCCGGGGAGCTGTTTTTT. This gives the protein CASTVIGTSGSPAGELFF. Variable domain in full (rest from reference TRBV19 and TRBJ2-2): DGGITQSPKYLFRKEGQNVTLSCEQNLNHDAMYWYRQDPGQGLRLIYYSQIVNDFQKGDIAEGYSVSREKKESFPLTVTSAQKNPTAFYLCASTVIGTSGSPAGELFFGEGSRLTVL.

This clone was found once. The chain combines TRBV6-5 with TRBJ2-1; D possibly corresponds to TRBD2 (6 bases). Trimming pared 2 bases from V and 7 bases from J, leaving 15 bases between. The CDR3 is 15 amino acids. Germline loops: CDR1 MNHEY, CDR2 SVGAGI. CDR3 amino acids: CASSYRRDDLNEQFF. In DNA form, the CDR3 reads TGTGCCAGCAGTTACAGGCGGGATGATTTAAATGAGCAGTTCTTC.

The V call is TRBV18, the J call TRBJ2-3; 9 positions agree with TRBD2. The CDR3 contains 17 residues. Trimming at V came to 3 bases and at J to 2 bases, leaving 9 bases not matched to a gene. Germline V gene data show CDR1 as KGHSH and CDR2 as LQKENI. The CDR3 spells CASSPGTSTRYTDTQYF. For the CDR3, the DNA is TGTGCCAGCTCACCTGGGACTAGCACTCGATACACAGATACGCAGTATTTT.

The rearrangement links TRBV19 to TRBJ1-2; TRBD1 matches 7 bases. V was pared by 6 bases and J by 1 base, with 8 bases of the junction left unmatched. Germline V gene data show CDR1 as LNHDA and CDR2 as SQIVND (reference sequence). The CDR3 extends over 15 amino acids. The CDR3 DNA reads as TGTGCCAGTAGAACTATTGGGACAGATAACTATGGCTACACCTTC. Translated, it gives CASRTIGTDNYGYTF.

V and J are TRBV7-2 and TRBJ2-3; 14 nucleotides match TRBD2. Per the germline V gene, CDR1 is SGHTA and CDR2 is FQGNSA. The CDR3 totals 17 residues. V lost 6 bases to trimming and J lost 5 bases; unmatched junction nucleotides: 10. The CDR3 loop is CASRPRLAGGEQDTQYF. CDR3 in DNA: TGTGCCAGCAGACCAAGACTAGCGGGAGGGGAACAAGATACGCAGTATTTT.

Written as DNA, the CDR3 is TGTGCCACCAGCAGAGTGGTGGACACCAGCTCCTACGAGCAGTACTTC. It is translated as CATSRVVDTSSYEQYF. The chain recombines TRBV15 with TRBJ2-7; weak D call: TRBD1 (5 bases). V gave up 1 base and J gave up 0 bases, with 13 bases separating them. The CDR3 is 16 amino acids. Per germline, CDR1 LNHNV and CDR2 YYDKDF (reference sequence).

This chain uses TRBV4-1 with TRBJ1-2, with TRBD1 matching over 9 bases. CDR3 length equals 18 residues. The trim removed 0 bases at V and 4 bases at J, leaving 12 bases unmatched. Germline V gene data show CDR1 as MGHRA and CDR2 as YSYEKL. This chain's CDR3 is CASSQDRGRTGAGYGYTF. The CDR3, as DNA: TGCGCCAGCAGCCAAGATCGGGGAAGGACAGGGGCGGGCTATGGCTACACCTTC.

The chain has TRBV10-1 and TRBJ2-1; D is uncertain. V lost 2 bases to trimming and J lost 1 base, with 9 bases between them. Germline CDR1 reads WNHNN; CDR2 reads SYGVQD (reference sequence). The CDR3 covers 15 residues. CDR3 in amino acids: CASSEGTSSYNEQFF. CDR3 nucleotides: TGCGCCAGCAGTGAGGGCACCTCTTCCTACAATGAGCAGTTCTTC.

The chain is built from TRBV7-2 and TRBJ2-7; 8 nucleotides match TRBD1. J gave up 5 bases and V 5 bases, and 8 bases lay outside the gene matches. The V gene's germline CDR1 is SGHTA and CDR2 FQGNSA. The CDR3 consists of 14 residues. CDR3 amino acids: CASSPDRVRNEQYF. The CDR3 region has the DNA TGTGCCAGCAGCCCGGACAGGGTTCGGAACGAGCAGTACTTC. The whole variable domain, remainder taken from reference TRBV7-2 and TRBJ2-7, is GAGVSQSPSNKVTEKGKDVELRCDPISGHTALYWYRQSLGQGLEFLIYFQGNSAPDKSGLPSDRFSAERTGGSVSTLTIQRTQQEDSAVYLCASSPDRVRNEQYFGPGTRLTVT.

This rearrangement joins TRBV27 to TRBJ2-1; TRBD2 might be the D (5 bases). Germline lookup yields CDR1 MNHEY and CDR2 SMNVEV (reference sequence). This CDR3 spans 13 amino acids. Trimming left V 4 bases short and J 8 bases short, with 12 bases between. DNA for the CDR3: TGTGCCAGCAGTTCAGGACTCACCTATGAGCAGTTCTTC. It yields the protein CASSSGLTYEQFF.

The V and J genes are TRBV6-5 and TRBJ1-5; unclear D gene. Germline-derived CDR1 and CDR2 are MNHEY and SVGAGI. The CDR3 runs to 13 residues. Trimming cost V 5 bases and J 3 bases, with 8 bases left between them. This CDR3 reads CASSEQTNQPQHF. The DNA of the CDR3 is TGTGCCAGCAGTGAACAGACCAATCAGCCCCAGCATTTT.

This clone was seen just once. The chain is built from TRBV28 and TRBJ1-5; no clear D. CDR1 is MDHEN, CDR2 SYDVKM, per germline. Trimming shortened V by 2 bases and J by 6 bases, and 17 bases separated the two germline ends. This CDR3 comprises 16 residues. The CDR3 sequence is CASSLVLWGRGQPQHF. CDR3 in DNA: TGTGCCAGCAGTTTAGTCCTTTGGGGTCGGGGTCAGCCCCAGCATTTT.

J is TRBJ2-6 and V is TRBV6-1; D gene uncertain. The CDR3 totals 14 residues. Germline CDR1 and CDR2: MNHNS and SASEGT. The V end lost 8 bases, the J end lost 0 bases, and 8 bases lay between the germline ends. The chain's CDR3 is CASSGYSGANVLTF. Here the CDR3 DNA reads TGTGCCAGCTCCGGGTACTCTGGGGCCAACGTCCTGACTTTC.

CDR3 coding DNA: TGTGCCAGCAGCGCCGACAGGGGCGGGGAGACCCAGTACTTC. Protein sequence: CASSADRGGETQYF. J is TRBJ2-5 and V is TRBV9, with 8 bases fitting TRBD1. Germline loops: CDR1 SGDLS, CDR2 YYNGEE. J gave up 5 bases and V 3 bases, and 6 bases lay outside the gene matches. The CDR3 spans 14 residues.

This clone has only one observation. The chain employs TRBV5-1 and TRBJ2-6; 9 bases fit TRBD1. J gave up 1 base and V 4 bases, and 6 bases lay outside the gene matches. The germline CDR1 and CDR2 sequences are SGHRS and YFSETQ. This CDR3 comprises 17 residues. The CDR3 spells CASSPGQGPSGANVLTF. The DNA for the CDR3 is TGCGCCAGCAGCCCAGGACAGGGGCCGTCTGGGGCCAACGTCCTGACTTTC.

The V gene is TRBV9, the J gene TRBJ2-5; 14 bases map to TRBD2. Trimming cost V 3 bases and J 4 bases; bases outside gene matches: 5. There are 16 residues in the CDR3. Germline CDR1 and CDR2: SGDLS and YYNGEE. The CDR3 DNA reads as TGTGCCAGCAGCGGTCGACTAGCGGGAGGGTTAGAGACCCAGTACTTC. Its translation: CASSGRLAGGLETQYF.

The chain uses TRBV28 and TRBJ2-7, with TRBD2 matching 8 bases. This CDR3 spans 17 amino acids. The ends lost 4 bases at V and 5 bases at J; junction bases unmatched: 16. The germline CDR1 and CDR2 sequences are MDHEN and SYDVKM. The CDR3 sequence: CASSSPHSSGSWDEQYF. The DNA for the CDR3 is TGTGCCAGCAGTTCCCCCCACTCGAGCGGGAGTTGGGACGAGCAGTACTTC.

The chain has TRBV10-3 and TRBJ2-5; 9 bases map to TRBD2. The J call may be faulty, since TRBJ2-7 better matches the DNA end. Germline CDR1 and CDR2: ENHRY and SYGVKD. CDR3 length: 17 residues. In DNA form, the CDR3 reads TGTGCCATCAGCGGAACGACTAGCGGCTTAAAAACCTACGAGCAGTACTTC. This encodes CAISGTTSGLKTYEQYF.

The chain combines TRBV5-8 with TRBJ2-1; TRBD2 is a possible D gene (5 bases). Deletions cut 4 bases from V and 0 bases from J, with 20 bases between. The CDR3 covers 18 residues. Germline CDR1 SGHTS, CDR2 YDEGEE. The CDR3 here is CASSPTVGRVSSYNEQFF. CDR3 nucleotide sequence: TGTGCCAGCAGCCCGACGGTCGGGCGGGTTAGCTCCTACAATGAGCAGTTCTTC. The whole variable domain, remainder taken from reference TRBV5-8 and TRBJ2-1, is EAGVTQSPTHLIKTRGQQATLRCSPISGHTSVYWYQQALGLGLQFLLWYDEGEERNRGNFPPRFSGRQFPNYSSELNVNALELEDSALYLCASSPTVGRVSSYNEQFFGPGTRLTVL.

This clone was counted a single time. The chain combines TRBV29-1 with TRBJ1-5, with TRBD1 matching 8 bases. The V gene end was trimmed by 4 bases and the J gene end by 5 bases; junction bases not matched to a gene: 4. The CDR3 is 13 residues long. Germline loops: CDR1 SQVTM, CDR2 ANQGSEA. In nucleotides, the CDR3 is TGCAGCGTTGGGGGGACAGGTCATCAGCCCCAGCATTTT. It codes for CSVGGTGHQPQHF.

Written as DNA, the CDR3 is TGTGCCAGCAGCTTAGCGAGGGGGGGCTCTGGAAACACCATATATTTT. It translates to CASSLARGGSGNTIYF. V gene TRBV7-6 combines with J gene TRBJ1-3, with D perhaps TRBD1 (6 bases). The CDR3 is 16 residues long. V shed 0 bases and J shed 0 bases, with 9 bases lying between them. Germline V gene lookup returns CDR1 SGHVS and CDR2 FNYEAQ.

Note on this clone: Mismatch with germline at one junction end may stem from a read error. The gene calls are TRBV7-7 and TRBJ1-1; D not certain. The CDR3 runs 14 residues. Germline V gives CDR1 SSHAT, CDR2 FNYEAQ (reference sequence). The CDR3 sequence is CASSPLQSYTEAFF. The CDR3 coding sequence is TGTGCTAGCAGCCCCCTCCAGTCGTACACTGAAGCTTTCTTT.

The J gene is TRBJ2-6, the V gene TRBV7-8, with D uncertain. CDR1 is SGHVS and CDR2 is FQNEAQ in the germline V gene. The CDR3 has 16 residues. Trimming took 1 base from V and 3 from J, leaving 10 bases between them. The CDR3 loop is CASSLGAHHGANVLTF. Here the CDR3 DNA reads TGTGCCAGCAGCTTAGGGGCTCACCATGGGGCCAACGTCCTGACTTTC.

The gene calls are TRBV5-1 and TRBJ2-3; D ambiguous. The CDR3 runs to 11 residues. Trimming took off 6 bases at V and 2 bases at J, with 4 bases between the two ends. Looked up from germline, CDR1 is SGHRS and CDR2 is YFSETQ. CDR3 coding DNA: TGCGCCAGCACCTACACAGATACGCAGTATTTT. Protein sequence: CASTYTDTQYF.